This TCR beta chain emerged from a study of identical twins. This clonotype was counted many times. What it binds is unknown. Points from the study as a whole: Within beta out-of-frame sequences, the excess sharing observed between twins was weaker. Fewer insertions were carried by abundant cord blood beta clonotypes, but none was seen in memory repertoires.

TCRdb re-called the 5' RACE reads through MiXCR, storing one row per CDR3 protein. Among 450,000 or so distinct CDR3 sequences listed, approximately 14% were seen once. In addition, the sample was reused for a study of yellow fever vaccine responses in identical twins.

Sequenced material: CD4+ T cells sorted from blood. The TCR originated in a woman between 18 and 30 years old in good health.

CDR3 sequence: CASSLVVNTGELFF. DNA for the CDR3: TGTGCCAGCAGCTTGGTGGTGAACACCGGGGAGCTGTTTTTT. The chain is built from TRBV5-6 and TRBJ2-2; D uncertain. Germline assignment: CDR1 SGHDT and CDR2 YYEEEE. The CDR3 runs 14 residues. V dropped 0 bases and J dropped 1 base, with 4 bases sitting between them. Using reference TRBV5-6 and TRBJ2-2 for the parts outside the CDR3, the full variable domain is DAGVTQSPTHLIKTRGQQVTLRCSPKSGHDTVSWYQQALGQGPQFIFQYYEEEERQRGNFPDRFSGHQFPNYSSELNVNALLLGDSALYLCASSLVVNTGELFFGEGSRLTVL.